This note documents a single T cell receptor beta chain sequence. Its target antigen remains unknown. Per-nucleotide qualities are absent, and no much larger clonotype sits a single base away. The library was obtained by 5' RACE. Sequencing was carried out with an Illumina HiSeq 2500. A second PCR of roughly 7 to 11 cycles was performed with a sample-barcoded 5' primer and a J-beta primer mix. Each TCR beta cDNA molecule received a unique molecular identifier from a template-switch 5' adaptor carrying 12 random nucleotides. Each sample yielded at least 2.5 million CDR3-containing paired-end reads. First-strand cDNA synthesis was performed from all RNA using the Mint cDNA synthesis kit, with priming by a TRBC-specific oligonucleotide. All cDNA was treated with uracil-DNA glycosylase and then went through a first 18-cycle PCR with the universal primers M1SS and BC2_uni_R. In the original analysis: Each sample was normalized by randomly selecting 1 million high-quality reads, each carrying a distinct molecular identifier. Reads sharing molecular identifiers were discarded rather than binned into consensus sequences. MiTCR, run with a Q25 quality threshold and the strictest error-elimination algorithm, handled CDR3 identification, clonotype clustering and error correction. A nonparametric unseen species model with Euler transformation was used to estimate lower-bound total TCR beta diversity. Using fastp trimming at Q25 and MiXCR clonotype assembly, TCRdb reanalyzed the public sequencing data and kept in-frame beta chains. For every CDR3 protein sequence, its rows merge into one entry that carries the most common genes and DNA. TCRdb, not the authors, supplied the V and J calls. The sample table lists around 600,000 distinct CDR3 sequences, 40% to 50% of them with a count of one. The ten largest clones capture about 26% of the sample.

Ends trimmed: V by 5 bases, J by 6 bases; bases unmatched to a gene: 3. The germline V gene (reference sequence) provides CDR1 DFQATT and CDR2 SNEGSKA. The CDR3 goes from the cysteine to the phenylalanine over 12 residues. This entry keeps only the CDR3 DNA: 36 bases, framed from base 1. Donors were about 36 systemically healthy Caucasian individuals from Russia aged roughly 6 to 100 years. Each donor gave roughly 9.5 milliliters of peripheral blood, collected into EDTA-treated Vacutainer tubes. Ficoll-Paque density-gradient centrifugation was used to isolate PBMCs, with at least 7 million per sample. Trizol reagent was used to extract total RNA from the PBMCs, yielding at least 5.5 micrograms per sample. For every donor, flow cytometry on a PBMC aliquot measured the percentage of naive CD45RAhigh/CD27high T cells. The data originate from a study of blood T cells in healthy people across ages (dated by TCRdb to the mid-2010s). About the study as a whole: In model experiments, roughly one uniquely barcoded TCR beta cDNA molecule per two T cells was captured by template switching. To track age-related changes in TCR beta repertoire diversity, the study relied on deep sequencing normalized with unique cDNA molecular identifiers. Four age groups were formed from the donors: young (average roughly 15 years), middle-aged (approximately 40), aged (62) and long-lived (around 82). To avoid experimental bias, donors of different ages were distributed randomly across sequencing lanes. The study analyzed two additional independent replicas of 1 million unique cDNA reads from the same blood draw for two donors, one aged 18 to 29 and one aged 80 or older. Summary of the overall study and its limitations: Bulk unsorted PBMC profiling prevented conclusive comparison of naive and antigen-experienced compartments. Estimates of total diversity based on one million sequenced T cells were considered lower bounds and underestimates. Observed TCR beta diversity correlated strongly with the percentage of naive T cells measured by flow cytometry. Donor CMV infection status was unknown, potentially confounding age-related changes in expanded clonotypes. The long-lived group showed more naive CD4+ T cells, fewer expanded clones and increased TCR diversity than the aged group, suggesting age selection. As age increased, observed TCR beta diversity per million T cells dropped in a roughly linear way, and a significant reduction was already evident by age around 41.

Sequencing was done on a sample of blood. The sequence came from a man older than 75 in good health. The sequence joins TRBV20-1 to TRBJ2-1; 8 central nucleotides agree with TRBD2. The CDR3 reads CSAETSGNEQFF. The DNA sequence is TGCAGTGCTGAAACTAGCGGCAATGAGCAGTTCTTC.